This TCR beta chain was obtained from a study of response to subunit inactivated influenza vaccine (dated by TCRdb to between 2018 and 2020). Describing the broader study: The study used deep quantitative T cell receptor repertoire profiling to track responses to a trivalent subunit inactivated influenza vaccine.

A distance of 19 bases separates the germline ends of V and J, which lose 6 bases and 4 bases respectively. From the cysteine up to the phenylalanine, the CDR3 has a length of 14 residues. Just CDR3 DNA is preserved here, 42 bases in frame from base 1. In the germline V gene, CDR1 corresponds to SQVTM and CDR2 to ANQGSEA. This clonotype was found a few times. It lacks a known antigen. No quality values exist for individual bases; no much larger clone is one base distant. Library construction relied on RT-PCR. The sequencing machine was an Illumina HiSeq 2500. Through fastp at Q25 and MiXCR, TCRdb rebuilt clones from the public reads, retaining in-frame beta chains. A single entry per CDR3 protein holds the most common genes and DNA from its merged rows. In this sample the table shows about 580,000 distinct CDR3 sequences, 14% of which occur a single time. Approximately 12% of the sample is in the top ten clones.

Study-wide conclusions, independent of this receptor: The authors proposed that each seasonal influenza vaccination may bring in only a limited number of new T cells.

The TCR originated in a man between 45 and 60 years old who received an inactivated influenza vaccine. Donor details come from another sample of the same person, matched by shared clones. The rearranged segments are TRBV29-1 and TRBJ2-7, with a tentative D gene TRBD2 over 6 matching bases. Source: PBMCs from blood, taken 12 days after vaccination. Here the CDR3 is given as CSVYGGTSGYEQYF. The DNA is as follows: TGCAGCGTCTATGGGGGGACCTCAGGGTACGAGCAGTACTTC.